This T cell receptor beta chain was sequenced for a study of blood T cell repertoires in COVID-19. About the study: The United States, Italy and Spain were the sources of the acute and convalescent COVID-19 samples.

Note on this clone: The sample contains more than one DNA sequence encoding this CDR3.

Measured with immunoSEQ multiplex PCR; TCRdb has only the in-frame clones, and not every one. The sample comprises approximately 150,000 clones, 84% of which are singletons, and under 3.5% rests with the top ten. The CDR3 is 13 amino acids. V lost 3 bases to trimming and J lost 4 bases, with 8 bases between them. Germline V gene data show CDR1 as SGDLS and CDR2 as YYNGEE. The sample taken for sequencing was peripheral blood. The source is a woman older than 75 with COVID-19, enrolled during active disease. V is TRBV9 and J is TRBJ2-1, with D tentatively TRBD2 (5 bases). The CDR3 DNA follows: TGTGCCAGCAGCGGCGGCGGGTACAATGAGCAGTTCTTC. Its translation: CASSGGGYNEQFF.